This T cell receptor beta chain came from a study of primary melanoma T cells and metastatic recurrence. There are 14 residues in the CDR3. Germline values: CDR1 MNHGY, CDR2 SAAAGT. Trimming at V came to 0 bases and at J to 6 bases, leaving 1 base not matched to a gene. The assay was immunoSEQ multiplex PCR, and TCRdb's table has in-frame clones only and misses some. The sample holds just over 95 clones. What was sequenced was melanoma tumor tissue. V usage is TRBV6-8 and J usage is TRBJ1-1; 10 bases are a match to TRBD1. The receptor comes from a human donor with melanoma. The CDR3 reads CASSYSDRGPEAFF. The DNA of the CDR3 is TGTGCCAGCAGTTACTCCGACAGGGGGCCTGAAGCTTTCTTT.